The rows below give T cell receptor beta chains drawn from one sample of a study of T cells in Graves' hyperthyroidism and ophthalmopathy. A single record per CDR3 protein comes from TCRdb applying MiXCR to the multiplex PCR reads. The sample consists of approximately 600,000 distinct CDR3 sequences, roughly 20% of them appearing once. Specimen: blood. Source of these receptors: a young man with Graves' ophthalmopathy. Each CDR3 is given with its conserved first and last residue. A D gene is named only where the DNA matches it firmly. Rows give clone size only sometimes, using once, few, many, or a class for an expanded clone.

TRBJ2-2 | . | TRBV9 | TRBD1 | TGTGCCAGCAGCGTTGGAACAGGGGGCTCGATCGGGGAGCTGTTTTTT | CASSVGTGGSIGELFF
TRBJ2-5 | . | TRBV20-1 | . | TGCAGTGCTAGAGAGGCGCTGGAGACCCAGTACTTC | CSAREALETQYF
TRBJ2-7 | . | TRBV20-1 | . | TGCAGTGCTAGAGATCTAGCAGGATCCGAGCAGTACTTC | CSARDLAGSEQYF
TRBJ2-2 | few | TRBV24-1 | TRBD1 | TGTGCCACCAGTCCGGGGGCAGGGGGCCCGAACACCGGGGAGCTGTTTTTT | CATSPGAGGPNTGELFF
TRBJ2-3 | . | TRBV7-9 | . | TGTGCCAGCAGCTTAGCTAGACCAGATACGCAGTATTTT | CASSLARPDTQYF
TRBJ2-7 | few | TRBV28 | . | TGTGCCAGCAGTCCTACCGGGACACTCACCTACGAGCAGTACTTC | CASSPTGTLTYEQYF
TRBJ1-1 | many | TRBV28 | . | TGTGCCAGCACCGAACGACAGAGGATGAACACTGAAGCTTTCTTT | CASTERQRMNTEAFF
TRBJ2-7 | . | TRBV24-1 | TRBD2 | TGTGCCACCAGTGAAGGGGCTAGCGGGTTATACGAGCAGTACTTC | CATSEGASGLYEQYF
TRBJ1-4 | few | TRBV15 | . | TGTGCCACCAGCAGAGATCTCGGAGGGGTCGAAAAACTGTTTTTT | CATSRDLGGVEKLFF
TRBJ1-2 | few | TRBV7-2 | . | TGTGCCAGCAGCTCGGACAGTACTAACTATGGCTACACCTTC | CASSSDSTNYGYTF
TRBJ2-3 | . | TRBV5-6 | . | TGTGCCAGCAGCTGCCCCGTGGTGGATGCGACTTCGGGCACAGATACGCAGTATTTT | CASSCPVVDATSGTDTQYF
TRBJ1-1 | many | TRBV27 | . | TGTGCCAGCAGTTTCTCGGGGTTGAACACTGAAGCTTTCTTT | CASSFSGLNTEAFF
TRBJ2-3 | . | TRBV5-6 | . | TGTGCCAGCAGCTTAAGACAGCCGGCGGATACGCAGTATTTT | CASSLRQPADTQYF
TRBJ1-1 | few | TRBV27 | . | TGTGCCAGCAGTTTAGCTGGGATTCGTACTGAAGCTTTCTTT | CASSLAGIRTEAFF
TRBJ1-2 | . | TRBV30 | . | TGTGCCTGGAGTGGTCAGGGAGCCCTTGCTTTCTATGGCTACACCTTC | CAWSGQGALAFYGYTF
TRBJ2-1 | many | TRBV2 | . | TGTGCCAGCAGTGAGATTCGACGCCACCCCCCACCCCATGAGCAGTTCTTC | CASSEIRRHPPPHEQFF
TRBJ2-3 | . | TRBV5-4 | . | TGTGCCAGCAGCTTGGTGCGGCAGCCCGATACGCAGTATTTT | CASSLVRQPDTQYF
TRBJ1-6 | many | TRBV30 | . | TGTGCCTGGAGTAACGGACAGAATTCACCCCTCCACTTT | CAWSNGQNSPLHF
TRBJ2-1 | . | TRBV5-4 | TRBD2 | TGTGCCAGCAGCTGGCTAGCGGGAGAGTACAATGAGCAGTTCTTC | CASSWLAGEYNEQFF
TRBJ1-1 | many | TRBV12-3/TRBV12-4 | . | TGTGCCAGCAGTTTCGGGGGGCCGTCGAACACTGAAGCTTTCTTT | CASSFGGPSNTEAFF
TRBJ2-7 | few | TRBV7-2 | . | TGTGCCAGCAGCTCCCCCCCCCCTTGGGGAGAGCAGTACTTC | CASSSPPPWGEQYF
TRBJ2-2 | . | TRBV28 | TRBD2 | TGTGCCAGCAGTTTAGGGGCCTGGGGGGGTTCGGGCACCGGGGAGCTGTTTTTT | CASSLGAWGGSGTGELFF
TRBJ2-5 | few | TRBV15 | . | TGTGCCACCAGCAGGGAGGGGGCTAGCGGCCAAGAGACCCAGTACTTC | CATSREGASGQETQYF
TRBJ2-3 | few | TRBV20-1 | . | TGCAGTGCTAGAGATCAGGGGTACACAGATACGCAGTATTTT | CSARDQGYTDTQYF
TRBJ1-6 | many | TRBV2 | TRBD1 | TGTGCCAGCAGCCCAGGACAGGGGTTAGCCTATAATTCACCCCTCCACTTT | CASSPGQGLAYNSPLHF
TRBJ1-1 | . | TRBV6-6 | . | TGTGCCAGCAGTTACTCCCAAGTGGGTGGCACTGAAGCTTTCTTT | CASSYSQVGGTEAFF
TRBJ2-3 | . | TRBV6-1 | . | TGTGCCAGCAGTGAAGCCCGCAGAAGCGGCACAGATACGCAGTATTTT | CASSEARRSGTDTQYF
TRBJ1-2 | . | TRBV30 | TRBD1 | TGTGCCTGGACGGGACAGACTATTAACTATGGCTACACCTTC | CAWTGQTINYGYTF
TRBJ1-1 | few | TRBV3-1 | . | TGTGCCAGCAGCCACTCAGGGGTCGGCACTGAAGCTTTCTTT | CASSHSGVGTEAFF
TRBJ2-7 | . | TRBV19 | TRBD1 | TGTGCCAGTAGTAGTCCGGGACAGACCTACGAGCAGTACTTC | CASSSPGQTYEQYF
TRBJ1-5 | many | TRBV20-1 | . | TGCAGTGCTAGCCGAGTCAATCAGCCCCAGCATTTT | CSASRVNQPQHF
TRBJ2-5 | . | TRBV12-3/TRBV12-4 | . | TGTGCCAGCAGTTTATTCTCCGGAGAGACCCAGTACTTC | CASSLFSGETQYF
TRBJ2-7 | few | TRBV20-1 | TRBD1 | TGCAGTGCTATTTCCCAGGGACAGGGCGACTACGAGCAGTACTTC | CSAISQGQGDYEQYF
TRBJ2-7 | . | TRBV2 | TRBD2 | TGTGCCAGCAGAGGCGGGAGTGCCTACGAGCAGTACTTC | CASRGGSAYEQYF
TRBJ2-1 | . | TRBV15 | TRBD2 | TGTGCCACCAGCGGTAGCGGGCCCTACAATGAGCAGTTCTTC | CATSGSGPYNEQFF
TRBJ1-1 | few | TRBV30 | . | TGTGCCTGCCCAAGGGGGGGGCAGAACACTGAAGCTTTCTTT | CACPRGGQNTEAFF
TRBJ2-7 | . | TRBV27 | TRBD1 | TGTGCCAGCAGTCCGTGGACAGGGGGCCCCTACGAGCAGTACTTC | CASSPWTGGPYEQYF
TRBJ1-1 | many | TRBV2 | . | TGTGCCAGCAGTGAAGTTGAAGCTTTCTTT | CASSEVEAFF
TRBJ1-5 | . | TRBV28 | TRBD1 | TGTGCCAGCAGTCGTAACAGGGGACTAAATCAGCCCCAGCATTTT | CASSRNRGLNQPQHF
TRBJ2-4 | . | TRBV11-2 | TRBD1 | TGTGCCAGCAGCCCGGACGTGACAGGGGGCGAAAACATTCAGTACTTC | CASSPDVTGGENIQYF
TRBJ2-7 | many | TRBV28 | . | TGTGCCAGCAGTTTTCTGGGCGAACAATCCGAGCAGTACTTC | CASSFLGEQSEQYF
TRBJ2-3 | many | TRBV12-3/TRBV12-4 | . | TGTGCCAGCAGTTTACAGGTCGCAGATACGCAGTATTTT | CASSLQVADTQYF